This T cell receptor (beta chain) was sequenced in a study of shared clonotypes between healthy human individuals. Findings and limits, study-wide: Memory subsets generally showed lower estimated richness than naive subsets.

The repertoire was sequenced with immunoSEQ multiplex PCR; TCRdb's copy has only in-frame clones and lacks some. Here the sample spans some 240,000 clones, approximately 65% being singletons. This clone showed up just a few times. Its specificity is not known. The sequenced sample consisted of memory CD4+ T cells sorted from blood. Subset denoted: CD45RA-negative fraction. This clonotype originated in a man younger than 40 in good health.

DNA of the CDR3: TGTGCCAGCAGCGTAGACCTACAGAGTAACTATGGCTACACCTTC. Translated, it gives CASSVDLQSNYGYTF. V usage is TRBV9 and J usage is TRBJ1-2; D call uncertain. This CDR3 region has 15 residues. V gave up 0 bases and J gave up 1 base, with 10 bases separating them. Germline V lookup: CDR1 SGDLS, CDR2 YYNGEE.